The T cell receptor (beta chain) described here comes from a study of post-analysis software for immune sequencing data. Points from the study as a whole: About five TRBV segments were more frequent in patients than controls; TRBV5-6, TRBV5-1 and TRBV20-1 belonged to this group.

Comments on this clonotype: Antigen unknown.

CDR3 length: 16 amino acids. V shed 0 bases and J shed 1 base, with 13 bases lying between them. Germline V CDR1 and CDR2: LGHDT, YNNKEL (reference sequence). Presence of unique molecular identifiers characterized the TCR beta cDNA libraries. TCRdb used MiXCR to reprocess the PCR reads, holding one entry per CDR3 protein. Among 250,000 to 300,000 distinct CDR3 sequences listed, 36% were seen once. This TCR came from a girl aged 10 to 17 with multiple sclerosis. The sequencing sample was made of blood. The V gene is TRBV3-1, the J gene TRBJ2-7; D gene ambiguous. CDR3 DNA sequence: TGTGCCAGCAGCCAAGATCTGGGGTCACTGTCCTACGAGCAGTACTTC. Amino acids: CASSQDLGSLSYEQYF.